The 3 T cell receptor beta chains below were found in one sample sequenced in a study of blood T cell repertoires in COVID-19. The table came from immunoSEQ multiplex PCR; TCRdb's copy has only in-frame clones and leaves some out. The data contain approximately 280,000 clones, about 88% of them singletons. The sequenced sample was peripheral blood. The receptor set was obtained from a woman aged 60-75 years with acute or convalescent COVID-19.

In its sample, this clone was seen once. V and J are TRBV28 and TRBJ2-1; 7 bases align to TRBD1. CDR3 size: 15 residues. Germline loops: CDR1 MDHEN, CDR2 SYDVKM. The J segment lost 0 bases and the V segment lost 7 bases, leaving 6 bases of the junction unmatched. Here the CDR3 reads CASITGQSSYNEQFF. The CDR3 nucleotides are TGTGCCAGCATCACGGGACAGAGCTCCTACAATGAGCAGTTCTTC.

The chain employs TRBV5-6 and TRBJ2-7; TRBD2 matches 7 bases. CDR1 SGHDT and CDR2 YYEEEE come from the germline V gene. The CDR3 has 13 amino acids. V trimming: 3 bases; J trimming: 7 bases; junction bases outside the gene matches: 7. The CDR3 spells CASSSGGFREQYF. CDR3 sequence (DNA): TGTGCCAGCAGCTCGGGGGGATTCCGTGAGCAGTACTTC.

This chain links TRBV6-5 with TRBJ2-1; 7 bases agree with TRBD2. V was clipped by 7 bases and J by 5 bases; unmatched bases: 5. Germline V gene sequence: CDR1 MNHEY, CDR2 SVGAGI. This CDR3 has 13 amino acids. The CDR3 loop reads CASKRGKNNEQFF. CDR3 in DNA: TGTGCCAGCAAGCGGGGTAAAAACAATGAGCAGTTCTTC.